The 10 T cell receptor beta chains presented below share a single source sample, sequenced in a study of blood T cell repertoires in COVID-19. Only in-frame clones appear in the TCRdb table, and some are missing; sequencing was by immunoSEQ multiplex PCR. The sample records 70,000 to 80,000 clones, roughly 90% being singletons. What was sequenced was peripheral blood. The receptors shown here come from an elderly man in a cohort sampled during active COVID-19.

The V and J genes are TRBV9 and TRBJ2-5, with 7 bases fitting TRBD2. The ends lost 3 bases at V and 5 bases at J; junction bases unmatched: 4. CDR3 length: 13 residues. Germline CDR1 SGDLS, CDR2 YYNGEE. This chain's CDR3 is CASSARLAETQYF. CDR3 sequence (DNA): TGTGCCAGCAGCGCTAGACTAGCTGAGACCCAGTACTTC.

The chain employs TRBV2 and TRBJ2-3; TRBD1 might be the D (6 bases). The germline V gene has CDR1 SNHLY and CDR2 FYNNEI. V lost 2 bases, J lost 3 bases, and 6 bases lay in between. CDR3 length: 13 amino acids. The CDR3 nucleotides are TGTGCCAGCAGTGAACAGGGGACAGATACGCAGTATTTT. Its translation is CASSEQGTDTQYF.

This chain uses TRBV25-1 with TRBJ2-1, with 8 positions matching TRBD2. The CDR3 is made up of 16 amino acids. Germline CDR1 and CDR2: MGHDK and SYGVNS. The junction had 9 bases not matched to a gene; V was cut back by 1 base and J by 7 bases. The CDR3, as DNA: TGTGCCAGCAGTGAATTCGACGGGGGGGCCGGTAATGAGCAGTTCTTC. Its translation: CASSEFDGGAGNEQFF.

This chain uses TRBV2 with TRBJ2-5; D unclear. This CDR3 is 13 amino acids long. Trimming stripped 2 bases from V and 4 bases from J, with 8 bases between. The germline gives CDR1 SNHLY, CDR2 FYNNEI. In DNA, the CDR3 is TGTGCCAGCAGTGAAATGGTTAGAGAGACCCAGTACTTC. Its translation: CASSEMVRETQYF.

J is TRBJ2-7 and V is TRBV5-1; possibly TRBD1 for D (6 bases). From germline, CDR1 is SGHRS and CDR2 YFSETQ. CDR3 size: 14 residues. V was shortened by 0 bases and J by 0 bases, with 7 bases between the two germline ends. As DNA, the CDR3 is TGCGCCAGCAGCTTGGTGGACAGCTCCTACGAGCAGTACTTC. As protein: CASSLVDSSYEQYF.

V and J are TRBV19 and TRBJ1-4; 7 bases align to TRBD1. The CDR3 is made up of 15 amino acids. The junction had 8 bases not matched to a gene; V was cut back by 2 bases and J by 8 bases. Germline loops: CDR1 LNHDA, CDR2 SQIVND (reference sequence). CDR3 residues: CASSIQGVEEEKLFF. CDR3 nucleotides: TGTGCCAGTAGTATACAGGGGGTGGAGGAAGAAAAACTGTTTTTT. The variable domain in full, with the rest retrieved from reference TRBV19 and TRBJ1-4, is DGGITQSPKYLFRKEGQNVTLSCEQNLNHDAMYWYRQDPGQGLRLIYYSQIVNDFQKGDIAEGYSVSREKKESFPLTVTSAQKNPTAFYLCASSIQGVEEEKLFFGSGTQLSVL.

The chain has TRBV9 and TRBJ1-2; D uncertain. V was cut by 0 bases and J by 8 bases, with 14 bases left in between. CDR3 length: 14 amino acids. The V gene's germline CDR1 is SGDLS and CDR2 YYNGEE. The CDR3 is CASSVDEGVLGYTF. The CDR3 bases are TGTGCCAGCAGCGTAGATGAGGGTGTCCTAGGCTACACCTTC. The variable domain in full, with the rest retrieved from reference TRBV9 and TRBJ1-2, is DSGVTQTPKHLITATGQRVTLRCSPRSGDLSVYWYQQSLDQGLQFLIQYYNGEERAKGNILERFSAQQFPDLHSELNLSSLELGDSALYFCASSVDEGVLGYTFGSGTRLTVV.

This clone was detected a few times. Within the sample, other DNA sequences also encode this same CDR3. The V and J genes are TRBV18 and TRBJ1-1; D not resolved. The V end lost 3 bases, the J end lost 2 bases, and 7 bases lay between the germline ends. The CDR3 is 13 amino acids. CDR1 and CDR2 from the germline V gene are KGHSH and LQKENI. In nucleotides, the CDR3 is TGTGCCAGCTCACCCATGGCAAACACTGAAGCTTTCTTT. It specifies CASSPMANTEAFF.

This chain uses TRBV5-4 with TRBJ1-3; D is unclear. This CDR3 comprises 13 residues. CDR1 and CDR2 from the germline V gene are SGHNT and YYREEE (reference sequence). Between the trimmed V and J ends, which lost 6 bases and 0 bases, there was a span of 7 bases. In nucleotides, the CDR3 is TGTGCCAGCACTACCAACTCTGGAAACACCATATATTTT. The encoded protein is CASTTNSGNTIYF.

This rearrangement joins TRBV15 to TRBJ2-4; D is uncertain. CDR3 size: 14 residues. V gave up 1 base and J gave up 5 bases, with 9 bases separating them. Germline CDR1 LNHNV, CDR2 YYDKDF (reference sequence). The CDR3 DNA follows: TGTGCCACCAGCAGAGTAGACAACCAAAACATTCAGTACTTC. Amino acid sequence: CATSRVDNQNIQYF.